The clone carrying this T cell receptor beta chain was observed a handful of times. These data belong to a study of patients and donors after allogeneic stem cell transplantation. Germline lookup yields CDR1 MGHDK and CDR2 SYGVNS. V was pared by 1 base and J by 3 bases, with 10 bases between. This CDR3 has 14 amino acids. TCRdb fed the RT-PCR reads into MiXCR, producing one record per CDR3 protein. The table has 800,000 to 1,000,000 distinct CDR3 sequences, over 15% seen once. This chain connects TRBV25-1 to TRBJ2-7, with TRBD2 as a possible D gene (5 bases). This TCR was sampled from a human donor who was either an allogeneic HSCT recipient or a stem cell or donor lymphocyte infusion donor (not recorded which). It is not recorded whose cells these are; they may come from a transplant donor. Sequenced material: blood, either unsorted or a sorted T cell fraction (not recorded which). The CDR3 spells CASSESGGVYEQYF. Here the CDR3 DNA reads TGTGCCAGCAGTGAATCTGGAGGTGTCTACGAGCAGTACTTC.